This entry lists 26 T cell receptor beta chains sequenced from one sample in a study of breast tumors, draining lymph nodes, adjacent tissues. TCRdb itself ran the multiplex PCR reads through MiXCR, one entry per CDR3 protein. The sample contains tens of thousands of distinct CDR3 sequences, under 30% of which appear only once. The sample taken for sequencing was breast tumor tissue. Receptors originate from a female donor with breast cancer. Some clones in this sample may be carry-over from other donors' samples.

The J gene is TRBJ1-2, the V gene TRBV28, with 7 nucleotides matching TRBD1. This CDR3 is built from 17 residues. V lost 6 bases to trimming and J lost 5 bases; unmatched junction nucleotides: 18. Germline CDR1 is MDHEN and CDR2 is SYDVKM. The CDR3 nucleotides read TGTGCCAGCAGCTTAACCCTCCGTTCGGGACAGATATATGGCTACACCTTC. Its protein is CASSLTLRSGQIYGYTF.

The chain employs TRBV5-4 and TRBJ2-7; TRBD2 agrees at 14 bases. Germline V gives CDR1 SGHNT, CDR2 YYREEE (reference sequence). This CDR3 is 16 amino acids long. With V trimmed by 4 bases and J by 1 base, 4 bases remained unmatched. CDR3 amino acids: CASSLGTSGGSYEQYF. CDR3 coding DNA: TGTGCCAGCAGCCTCGGGACTAGCGGGGGTTCCTACGAGCAGTACTTC.

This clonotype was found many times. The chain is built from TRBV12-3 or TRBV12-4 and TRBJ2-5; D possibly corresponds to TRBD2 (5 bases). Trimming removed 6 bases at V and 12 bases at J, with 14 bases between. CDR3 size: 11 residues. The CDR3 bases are TGTGCCAGCAGCCCCGGACTCACCGAGTACTTC. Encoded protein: CASSPGLTEYF.

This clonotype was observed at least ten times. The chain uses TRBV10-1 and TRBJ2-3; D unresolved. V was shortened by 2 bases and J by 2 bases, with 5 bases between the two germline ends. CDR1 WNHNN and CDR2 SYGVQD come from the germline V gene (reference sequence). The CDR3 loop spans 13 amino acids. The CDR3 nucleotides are TGCGCCAGCAGTGAGACCTACACAGATACGCAGTATTTT. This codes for CASSETYTDTQYF.

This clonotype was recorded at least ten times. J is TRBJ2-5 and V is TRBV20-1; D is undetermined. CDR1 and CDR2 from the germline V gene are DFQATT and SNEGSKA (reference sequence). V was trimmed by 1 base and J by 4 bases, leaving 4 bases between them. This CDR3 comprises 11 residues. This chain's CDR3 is CSARVLETQYF. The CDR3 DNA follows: TGCAGTGCTAGAGTACTAGAGACCCAGTACTTC.

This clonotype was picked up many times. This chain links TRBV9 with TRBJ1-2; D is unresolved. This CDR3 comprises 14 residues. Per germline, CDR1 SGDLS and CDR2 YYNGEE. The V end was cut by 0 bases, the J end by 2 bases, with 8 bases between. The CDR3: CASSVEARNYGYTF. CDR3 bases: TGTGCCAGCAGCGTAGAGGCACGCAACTATGGCTACACCTTC.

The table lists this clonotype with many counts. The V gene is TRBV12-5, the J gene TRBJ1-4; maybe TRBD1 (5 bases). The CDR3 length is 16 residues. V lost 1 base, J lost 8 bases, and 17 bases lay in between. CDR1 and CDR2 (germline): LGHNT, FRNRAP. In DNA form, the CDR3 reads TGTGCTAGTGGTTTGGGGGGGGTTACTACGAGAGAAAAACTGTTTTTT. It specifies CASGLGGVTTREKLFF.

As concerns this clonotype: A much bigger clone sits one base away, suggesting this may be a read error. The CDR3 DNA follows: TGTGACTGGAGTGCGGGGGGTACTCAGCCCCAGCATTTT. Translated: CDWSAGGTQPQHF. The rearrangement joins TRBV30 to TRBJ1-5, with D maybe TRBD1 (5 bases). The CDR3 covers 13 residues. In germline, CDR1 is GTSNPN, CDR2 SVGIG (reference sequence).

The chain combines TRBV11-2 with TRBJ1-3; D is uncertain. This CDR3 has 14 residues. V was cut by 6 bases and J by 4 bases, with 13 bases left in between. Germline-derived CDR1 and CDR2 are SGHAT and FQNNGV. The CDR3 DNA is TGTGCCAGCAGTTCATATCGAAGAGGAAACACCATATATTTT. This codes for CASSSYRRGNTIYF.

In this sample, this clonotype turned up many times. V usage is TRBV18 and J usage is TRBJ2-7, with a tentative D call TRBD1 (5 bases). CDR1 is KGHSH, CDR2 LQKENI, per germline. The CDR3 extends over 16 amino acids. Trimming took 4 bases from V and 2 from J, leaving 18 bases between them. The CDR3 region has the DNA TGTGCCAGCTCACTCAATACCAGGGATAGTCCCTACGAGCAGTACTTC. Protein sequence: CASSLNTRDSPYEQYF.

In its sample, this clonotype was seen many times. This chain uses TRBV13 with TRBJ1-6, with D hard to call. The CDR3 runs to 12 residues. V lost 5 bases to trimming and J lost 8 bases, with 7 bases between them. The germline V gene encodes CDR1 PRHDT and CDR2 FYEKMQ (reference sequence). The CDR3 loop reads CASSLRDSPLHF. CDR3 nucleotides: TGTGCCAGCAGCCTCCGGGATTCACCCCTCCACTTT. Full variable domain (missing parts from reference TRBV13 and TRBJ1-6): AAGVIQSPRHLIKEKRETATLKCYPIPRHDTVYWYQQGPGQDPQFLISFYEKMQSDKGSIPDRFSAQQFSDYHSELNMSSLELGDSALYFCASSLRDSPLHFGNGTRLTVT.

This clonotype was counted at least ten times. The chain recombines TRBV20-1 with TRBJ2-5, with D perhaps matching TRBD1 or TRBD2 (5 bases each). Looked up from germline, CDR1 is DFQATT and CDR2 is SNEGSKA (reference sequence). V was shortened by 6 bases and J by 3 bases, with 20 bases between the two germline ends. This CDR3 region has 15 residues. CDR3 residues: CSAHPRAGMEETQYF. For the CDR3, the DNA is TGCAGTGCCCACCCCAGGGCCGGGATGGAAGAGACCCAGTACTTC.

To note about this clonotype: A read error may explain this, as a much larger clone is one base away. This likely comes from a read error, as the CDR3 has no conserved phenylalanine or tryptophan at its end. CDR3 region: CASSTLVSGTDTQYL. The CDR3 DNA reads as TGTGCCAGTAGTACCTTAGTGTCGGGCACAGATACGCAGTATCTT. V gene TRBV19 combines with J gene TRBJ2-3, with D unclear. This CDR3 is built from 15 residues. The germline V and J ends were trimmed by 4 bases and 1 base, with 12 bases remaining between them. CDR1 and CDR2 from the germline V gene are LNHDA and SQIVND (reference sequence).

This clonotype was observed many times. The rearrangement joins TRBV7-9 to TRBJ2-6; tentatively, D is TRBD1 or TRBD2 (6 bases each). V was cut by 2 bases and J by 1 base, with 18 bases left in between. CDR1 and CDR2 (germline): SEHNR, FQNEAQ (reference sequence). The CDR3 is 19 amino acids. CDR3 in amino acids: CASSLIVGGGYSGANVLTF. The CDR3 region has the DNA TGTGCCAGCAGCTTAATAGTGGGGGGCGGGTATTCTGGGGCCAACGTCCTGACTTTC. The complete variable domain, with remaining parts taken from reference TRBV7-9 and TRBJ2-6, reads DTGVSQNPRHKITKRGQNVTFRCDPISEHNRLYWYRQTLGQGPEFLTYFQNEAQLEKSRLLSDRFSAERPKGSFSTLEIQRTEQGDSAMYLCASSLIVGGGYSGANVLTFGAGSRLTVL.

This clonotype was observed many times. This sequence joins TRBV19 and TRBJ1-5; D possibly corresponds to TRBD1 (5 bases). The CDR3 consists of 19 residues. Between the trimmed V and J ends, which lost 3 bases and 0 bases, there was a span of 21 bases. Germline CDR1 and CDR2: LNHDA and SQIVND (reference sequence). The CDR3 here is CASSIGAGRPPYSNQPQHF. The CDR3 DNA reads TGTGCCAGTAGTATCGGGGCAGGTAGACCTCCTTATAGCAATCAGCCCCAGCATTTT.

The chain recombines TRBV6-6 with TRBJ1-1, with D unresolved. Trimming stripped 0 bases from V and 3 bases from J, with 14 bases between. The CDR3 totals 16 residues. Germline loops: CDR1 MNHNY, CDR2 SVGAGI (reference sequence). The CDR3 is CASSYSISGGDTEAFF. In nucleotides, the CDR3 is TGTGCCAGCAGTTACTCGATATCGGGCGGGGACACTGAAGCTTTCTTT.

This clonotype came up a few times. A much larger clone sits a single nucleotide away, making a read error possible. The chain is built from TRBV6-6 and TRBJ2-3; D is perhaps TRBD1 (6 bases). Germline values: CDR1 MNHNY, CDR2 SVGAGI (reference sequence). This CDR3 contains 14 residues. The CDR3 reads CASQSGGMADTQYF. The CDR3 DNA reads TGTGCATCTCAGAGTGGGGGCATGGCAGATACGCAGTATTTT.

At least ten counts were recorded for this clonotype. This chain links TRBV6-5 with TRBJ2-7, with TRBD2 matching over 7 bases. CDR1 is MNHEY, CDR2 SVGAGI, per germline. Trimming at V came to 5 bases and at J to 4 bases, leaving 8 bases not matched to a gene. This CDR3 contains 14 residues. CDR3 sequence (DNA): TGTGCCAGCAGTCCCCGGGGAGGGAATTACGAGCAGTACTTC. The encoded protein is CASSPRGGNYEQYF.

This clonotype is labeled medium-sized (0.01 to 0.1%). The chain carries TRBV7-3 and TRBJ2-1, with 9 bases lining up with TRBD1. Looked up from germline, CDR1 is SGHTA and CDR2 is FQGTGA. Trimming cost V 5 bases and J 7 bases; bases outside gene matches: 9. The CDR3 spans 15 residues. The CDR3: CASSLRDRELNEQFF. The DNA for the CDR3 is TGTGCCAGCAGCCTTCGGGACAGGGAGTTGAATGAGCAGTTCTTC.

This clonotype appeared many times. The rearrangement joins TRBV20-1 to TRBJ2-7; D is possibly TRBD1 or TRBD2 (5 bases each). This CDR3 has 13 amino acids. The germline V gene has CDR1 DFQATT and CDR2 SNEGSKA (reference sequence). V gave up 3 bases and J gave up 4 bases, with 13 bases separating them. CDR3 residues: CSASEGLAYEQYF. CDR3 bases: TGCAGTGCTAGTGAGGGGCTCGCATACGAGCAGTACTTC.

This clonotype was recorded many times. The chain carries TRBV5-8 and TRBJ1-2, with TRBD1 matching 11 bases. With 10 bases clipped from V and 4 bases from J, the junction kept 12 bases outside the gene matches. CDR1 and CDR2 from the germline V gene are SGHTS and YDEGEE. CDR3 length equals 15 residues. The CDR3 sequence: CAGGTGGGWAYGYTF. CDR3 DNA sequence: TGTGCCGGGGGGACAGGGGGTGGTTGGGCCTATGGCTACACCTTC.

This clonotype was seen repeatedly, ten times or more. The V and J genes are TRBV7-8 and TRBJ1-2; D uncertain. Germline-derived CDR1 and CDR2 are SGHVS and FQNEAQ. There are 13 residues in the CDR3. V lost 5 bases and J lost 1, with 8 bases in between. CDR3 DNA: TGTGCCAGCAGCCTGGGCATTAACTATGGCTACACCTTC. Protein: CASSLGINYGYTF.

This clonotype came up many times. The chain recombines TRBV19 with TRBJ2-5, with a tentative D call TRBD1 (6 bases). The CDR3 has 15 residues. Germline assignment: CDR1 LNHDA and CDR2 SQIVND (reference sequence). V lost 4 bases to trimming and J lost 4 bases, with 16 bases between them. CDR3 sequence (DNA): TGTGCCAGTAGTAACCAACAGGGTAAACCAGAGACCCAGTACTTC. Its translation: CASSNQQGKPETQYF.

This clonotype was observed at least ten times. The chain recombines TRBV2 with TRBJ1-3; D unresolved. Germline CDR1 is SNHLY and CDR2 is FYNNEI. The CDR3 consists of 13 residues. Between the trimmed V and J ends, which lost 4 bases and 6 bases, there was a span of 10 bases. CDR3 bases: TGTGCCAGCAGTGTTGAGTCGGAAAACACCATATATTTT. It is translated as CASSVESENTIYF. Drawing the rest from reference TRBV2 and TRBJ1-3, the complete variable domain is EPEVTQTPSHQVTQMGQEVILRCVPISNHLYFYWYRQILGQKVEFLVSFYNNEISEKSEIFDDQFSVERPDGSNFTLKIRSTKLEDSAMYFCASSVESENTIYFGEGSWLTVV.

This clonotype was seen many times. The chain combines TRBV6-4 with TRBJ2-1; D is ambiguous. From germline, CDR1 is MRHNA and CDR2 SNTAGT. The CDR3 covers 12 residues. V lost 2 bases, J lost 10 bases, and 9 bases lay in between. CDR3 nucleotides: TGTGCCAGCAGTGACATAGGGCACGAGCAGTTCTTC. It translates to CASSDIGHEQFF.

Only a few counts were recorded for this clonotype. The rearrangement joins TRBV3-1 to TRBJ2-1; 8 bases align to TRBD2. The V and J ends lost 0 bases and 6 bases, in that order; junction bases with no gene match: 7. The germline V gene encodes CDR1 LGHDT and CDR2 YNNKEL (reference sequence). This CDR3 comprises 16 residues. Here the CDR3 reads CASSQERSGVRNEQFF. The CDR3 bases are TGTGCCAGCAGCCAAGAACGTAGCGGGGTCCGCAATGAGCAGTTCTTC.